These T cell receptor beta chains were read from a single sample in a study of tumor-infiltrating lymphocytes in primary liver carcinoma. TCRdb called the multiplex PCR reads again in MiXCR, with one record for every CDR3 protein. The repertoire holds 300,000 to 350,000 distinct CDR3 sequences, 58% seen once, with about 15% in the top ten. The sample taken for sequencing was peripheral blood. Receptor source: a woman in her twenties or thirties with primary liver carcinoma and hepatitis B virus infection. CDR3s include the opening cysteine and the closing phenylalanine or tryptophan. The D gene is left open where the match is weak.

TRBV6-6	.	CASSPGNTEAFF
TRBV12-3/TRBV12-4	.	CASSRSPQETQYF
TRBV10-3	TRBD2	CAISEWTSGTTYNEQFF
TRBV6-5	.	CASRYSRRMNTEAFF
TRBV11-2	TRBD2	CASSLSGLAGAGQYF
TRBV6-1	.	CASTSGQIGSYEQYF
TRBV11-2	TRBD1	CVSSLRQGADQGYTF
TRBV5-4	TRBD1	CASNQRTGNEKLFF
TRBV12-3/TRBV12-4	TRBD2	CASIQYRLAATDTQYF
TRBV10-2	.	CASSEKYNYGYTF
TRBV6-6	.	CASSYSKVPQTLSNQPQHF
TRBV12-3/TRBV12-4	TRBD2	CASGLAGGSPTDTQYF
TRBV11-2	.	CVSSLASSRIYEQYF
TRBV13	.	CASGRGGVNTEAFF
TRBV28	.	CASSSDSAFF
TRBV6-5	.	CAGSYKDSSSYDQYF
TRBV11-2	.	CTSSSSRGELRTGELFF
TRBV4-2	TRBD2	CASSQGLACSTYNEQFF
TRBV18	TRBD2	CPSSPPATSSHTDTQYF
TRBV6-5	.	CASRGCQTRGNEEFF
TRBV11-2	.	CASSLGYPYEQCF
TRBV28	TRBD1	CASRRQGLRSQPQHF
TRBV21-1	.	CTSSGGETQYF
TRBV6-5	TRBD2	CVSCRTSKNIQYF
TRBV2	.	CASIPIGGEAFF
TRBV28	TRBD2	CASSLALAGGQETQYF
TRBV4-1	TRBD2	CARSQDPLSGRNEQFF
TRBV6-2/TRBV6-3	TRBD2	CASSRLAGGINEQFF
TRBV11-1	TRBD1	CASSTQTGNYGYAF
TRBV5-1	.	CASRKDRDSPLHF
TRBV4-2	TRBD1	CASSQVAGGTGELFF
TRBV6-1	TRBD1	CASSPGTGGGYYEQYF
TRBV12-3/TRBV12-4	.	CASSLSVNGATHGYTF
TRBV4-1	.	CVSSRLASYNEQFF
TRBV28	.	CANSFSGAFNQPQHF
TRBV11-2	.	CASSLALRGPRELFF
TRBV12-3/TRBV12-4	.	CASSPGRHNTEAFF
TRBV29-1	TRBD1	CSVVADRGWYYGYTF
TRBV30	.	CAWSVPTANSPLHF
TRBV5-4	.	CASSHSQGPQETQYF
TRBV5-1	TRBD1	CASSLETGLETQYF
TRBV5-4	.	CASSTRQYNEQFF
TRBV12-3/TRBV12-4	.	CASSNRVMNETQYF
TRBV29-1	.	CSVGEPGPGYGYTF
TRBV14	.	CASSDGPGQPQHF
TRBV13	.	CASSSSGDAQYF
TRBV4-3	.	CASSQVPIDAYTDTQYPYTDTQYF
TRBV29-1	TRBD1	CSVRDSGETQYF
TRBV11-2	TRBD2	CANSARLAQEAQYF
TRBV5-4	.	CASNDQNSPLHF
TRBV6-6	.	CASEDSGVNVLTF